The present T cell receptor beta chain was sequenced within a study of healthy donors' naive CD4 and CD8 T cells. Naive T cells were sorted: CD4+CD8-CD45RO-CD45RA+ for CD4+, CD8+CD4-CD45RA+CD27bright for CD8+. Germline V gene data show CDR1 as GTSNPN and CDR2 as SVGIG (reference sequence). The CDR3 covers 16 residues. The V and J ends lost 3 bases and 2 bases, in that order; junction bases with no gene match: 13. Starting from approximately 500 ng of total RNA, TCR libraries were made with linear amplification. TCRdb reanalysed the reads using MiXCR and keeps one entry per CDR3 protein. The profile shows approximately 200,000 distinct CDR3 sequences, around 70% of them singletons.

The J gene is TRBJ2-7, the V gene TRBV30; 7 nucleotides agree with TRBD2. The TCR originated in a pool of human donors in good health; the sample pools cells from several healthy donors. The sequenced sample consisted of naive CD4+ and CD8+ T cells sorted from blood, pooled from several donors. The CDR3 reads CAWSPPRTGGTYEQYF. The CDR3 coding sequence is TGTGCCTGGAGCCCCCCGAGAACGGGGGGAACCTACGAGCAGTACTTC.